The 28 T cell receptor beta chains reported below all come from one sample, sequenced in a study of cytomegalovirus exposure and HLA in healthy donors. The PCR employed 60 Vbeta primers together with 13 Jbeta primers. Clones were read by immunoSEQ multiplex PCR, and TCRdb kept only the in-frame ones, dropping some. This table has tens of thousands of clones, around four fifths appearing once. Sequencing input: PBMCs. The receptors were gathered from a man aged 40-49 years in good health and CMV-seronegative.

The table lists this clone with a count of one. The chain is built from TRBV6-6 and TRBJ2-7; no clear D gene. Germline V CDR1 and CDR2: MNHNY, SVGAGI (reference sequence). The CDR3 totals 15 residues. Trimming took 4 bases from V and 2 from J, leaving 15 bases between them. CDR3 DNA: TGTGCCAGCAGTTTCGTGGGCTCAAGGACCTACGAGCAGTACTTC. Translation gives CASSFVGSRTYEQYF.

CDR3 amino acids: CAISEPGREGVGEQYF. CDR3 nucleotide sequence: TGTGCCATCAGTGAGCCTGGCAGGGAGGGGGTCGGGGAGCAGTACTTC. The rearrangement uses TRBV10-3 and TRBJ2-7; D possibly corresponds to TRBD2 (7 bases). Germline CDR1 reads ENHRY; CDR2 reads SYGVKD. V lost 2 bases and J 7 bases, leaving 21 bases between the germline ends. The CDR3 has 16 amino acids.

The V call is TRBV2, the J call TRBJ2-1; D call uncertain. CDR3 length: 15 amino acids. The germline gives CDR1 SNHLY, CDR2 FYNNEI. V lost 7 bases to trimming and J lost 6 bases, with 19 bases between them. The CDR3 region is CASKWLGALVNEQFF. The CDR3 bases are TGTGCCAGCAAATGGCTAGGCGCGTTAGTCAATGAGCAGTTCTTC.

For this clone: An end of the junction does not agree with germline; a read error may underlie this. V and J are TRBV7-9 and TRBJ1-3; perhaps TRBD1 as D (6 bases). The CDR3 has 16 amino acids. Germline V gene lookup returns CDR1 SEHNR and CDR2 FQNEAQ (reference sequence). The CDR3 DNA follows: TGTTCCAGCAGCGTCGCCCTTGGCAGGGGACGGAACACCATATATTTT. Protein sequence: CSSSVALGRGRNTIYF.

The chain employs TRBV18 and TRBJ2-7; 7 bases fit TRBD2. The CDR3 runs to 13 residues. Germline values: CDR1 KGHSH, CDR2 LQKENI. V shed 4 bases, J shed 3 bases, and the junction held 3 bases outside the gene matches. The CDR3 nucleotides are TGTGCCAGCTCACTTGGACTAGACTACGAGCAGTACTTC. Residues: CASSLGLDYEQYF. The full variable domain, rest sourced from reference TRBV18 and TRBJ2-7, is NAGVMQNPRHLVRRRGQEARLRCSPMKGHSHVYWYRQLPEEGLKFMVYLQKENIIDESGMPKERFSAEFPKEGPSILRIQQVVRGDSAAYFCASSLGLDYEQYFGPGTRLTVT.

The genes are TRBV5-1 and TRBJ2-1, with TRBD2 matching over 16 bases. The length of the CDR3 is 17 residues. Germline V gene sequence: CDR1 SGHRS, CDR2 YFSETQ. J was trimmed by 1 base and V by 3 bases; bases with no gene match: 1. The DNA of the CDR3 is TGCGCCAGCAGCTCGGGACTAGCGGGAGGGTCCTACAATGAGCAGTTCTTC. Translation: CASSSGLAGGSYNEQFF.

The V call is TRBV9, the J call TRBJ2-5; the match to TRBD1 covers 7 bases. V dropped 5 bases and J dropped 5; count of bases not matched to a gene: 12. The CDR3 extends over 15 amino acids. From germline, CDR1 is SGDLS and CDR2 YYNGEE. The CDR3 region is CASRKGASGPETQYF. In DNA, the CDR3 is TGTGCCAGCAGAAAGGGGGCTAGTGGACCGGAGACCCAGTACTTC.

V and J are TRBV10-2 and TRBJ2-5; TRBD2 aligns across 10 bases. The J call is in doubt because the DNA end fits TRBJ2-7 better. The CDR3 covers 14 residues. Per the germline V gene, CDR1 is WSHSY and CDR2 is SAAADI. The CDR3 protein is CASRASGSKYEQYF. Here the CDR3 DNA reads TGCGCCAGCAGGGCTAGCGGGAGTAAGTACGAGCAGTACTTC.

The chain has TRBV6-1 and TRBJ2-5; D is possibly TRBD2 (6 bases). The J call is in doubt because the DNA end fits TRBJ2-7 better. The germline CDR1 and CDR2 sequences are MNHNS and SASEGT. CDR3 length equals 13 residues. The chain's CDR3 is CASAEWGGYEQYF. CDR3 nucleotides: TGTGCCAGCGCCGAATGGGGAGGATACGAGCAGTACTTC.

As concerns this clone: Its ends do not fully match the called genes, so a read error is possible. The V and J genes are TRBV5-1 and TRBJ1-5, with no clear D. Germline V gene data show CDR1 as SGHRS and CDR2 as YFSETQ. The CDR3 sequence is 13 residues long. CDR3 DNA sequence: TGCGCCAGCAGGTTGGCAGACAATCAGCCCCAGCATTTT. It translates to CASRLADNQPQHF.

The gene calls are TRBV5-1 and TRBJ1-4; D might be TRBD1 (5 bases). Germline V lookup: CDR1 SGHRS, CDR2 YFSETQ. The CDR3 runs 16 residues. V lost 0 bases and J lost 7, with 16 bases in between. For the CDR3, the DNA is TGCGCCAGCAGCTTGGAAGCTCCAGGGTTGAGTGAAAAACTGTTTTTT. The encoded protein is CASSLEAPGLSEKLFF. The whole variable domain, filled in from reference TRBV5-1 and TRBJ1-4, reads KAGVTQTPRYLIKTRGQQVTLSCSPISGHRSVSWYQQTPGQGLQFLFEYFSETQRNKGNFPGRFSGRQFSNSRSEMNVSTLELGDSALYLCASSLEAPGLSEKLFFGSGTQLSVL.

The chain carries TRBV5-1 and TRBJ2-7; TRBD1 agrees at 8 bases. After removal of 3 bases from V and 5 bases from J, the junction contained 4 bases not matched to a gene. There are 13 residues in the CDR3. Germline V gene lookup returns CDR1 SGHRS and CDR2 YFSETQ. The CDR3 here is CASSWTGPDEQYF. The CDR3 nucleotides are TGCGCCAGCAGCTGGACAGGGCCCGACGAGCAGTACTTC.

The rearrangement joins TRBV7-7 to TRBJ2-7; TRBD1 matches 9 bases. Germline V gene lookup returns CDR1 SSHAT and CDR2 FNYEAQ (reference sequence). The CDR3 runs 13 residues. The trim removed 5 bases at V and 7 bases at J, leaving 6 bases unmatched. The CDR3 region has the DNA TGTGCCAGCAGCCTGGGACAGGGTCTGGAGCAGTACTTC. Residues: CASSLGQGLEQYF. The full variable domain, with the rest looked up from reference TRBV7-7 and TRBJ2-7, is GAGVSQSPRYKVTKRGQDVTLRCDPISSHATLYWYQQALGQGPEFLTYFNYEAQPDKSGLPSDRFSAERPEGSISTLTIQRTEQRDSAMYRCASSLGQGLEQYFGPGTRLTVT.

The chain links TRBV28 to TRBJ2-3; 8 bases map to TRBD1. Germline lookup yields CDR1 MDHEN and CDR2 SYDVKM. The CDR3 is made up of 14 amino acids. V was pared by 5 bases and J by 6 bases, with 7 bases of the junction left unmatched. The DNA for the CDR3 is TGTGCCAGCAGTCCAGACAGGGGAATGGATACGCAGTATTTT. Translated, it gives CASSPDRGMDTQYF.

This clone showed up just once. This chain joins TRBV29-1 and TRBJ2-7, with 8 positions matching TRBD1. CDR1 and CDR2 (germline): SQVTM, ANQGSEA. This CDR3 has 12 residues. Losses at the gene ends were 6 bases for V and 6 bases for J; bases not matched to a gene: 7. The CDR3 DNA reads TGCAGCGTGCACAGGGGGATTGGCGAGCAGTACTTC. Amino acid sequence: CSVHRGIGEQYF.

The V gene is TRBV6-5, the J gene TRBJ1-2; D remains ambiguous. V shed 5 bases and J shed 8 bases, with 18 bases lying between them. Germline V gene lookup returns CDR1 MNHEY and CDR2 SVGAGI. The CDR3 loop spans 14 amino acids. CDR3 nucleotides: TGTGCCAGCAGTAACCCCCTTATCGCGAGCGGCTACACCTTC. It codes for CASSNPLIASGYTF.

This chain links TRBV19 with TRBJ1-5; no firm D call. Germline V CDR1 and CDR2: LNHDA, SQIVND (reference sequence). There are 13 residues in the CDR3. The V and J ends lost 8 bases and 7 bases respectively, with 15 bases between them. The CDR3 here is CASRSGERQPQHF. The CDR3 DNA reads as TGTGCCAGTCGATCGGGAGAGAGACAGCCCCAGCATTTT.

This rearrangement joins TRBV28 to TRBJ2-3; 12 bases align to TRBD2. V was clipped by 6 bases and J by 5 bases; unmatched bases: 9. Looked up from germline, CDR1 is MDHEN and CDR2 is SYDVKM. CDR3 length: 16 residues. The CDR3 DNA reads TGTGCCAGCAGCTTCCGACTAGCGGGAGCCGAAGATACGCAGTATTTT. It is translated as CASSFRLAGAEDTQYF.

V usage is TRBV28 and J usage is TRBJ2-6, with 9 nucleotides matching TRBD1. In germline, CDR1 is MDHEN, CDR2 SYDVKM. V lost 8 bases to trimming and J lost 0 bases; unmatched junction nucleotides: 8. The CDR3 has 17 residues. CDR3 bases: TGTGCCAGCGGTGGGACAGGGAACCCCTCTGGGGCCAACGTCCTGACTTTC. Its protein is CASGGTGNPSGANVLTF.

This chain connects TRBV28 to TRBJ1-6; TRBD1 might be the D (5 bases). Trimming removed 4 bases at V and 5 bases at J, with 15 bases between. Germline V lookup: CDR1 MDHEN, CDR2 SYDVKM. CDR3 size: 16 residues. The chain's CDR3 is CASSSLGTGDNSPLHF. In DNA form, the CDR3 reads TGTGCCAGCAGTTCCCTCGGGACGGGAGATAATTCACCCCTCCACTTT.

The chain couples TRBV13 to TRBJ1-1; tentatively, D is TRBD1 (6 bases). Trimming cost V 6 bases and J 1 base, with 18 bases left between them. Looked up from germline, CDR1 is PRHDT and CDR2 is FYEKMQ (reference sequence). The CDR3 spans 16 residues. The CDR3 reads CASSLKPGQANTEAFF. CDR3 DNA: TGTGCCAGCAGTCTAAAGCCGGGACAAGCGAACACTGAAGCTTTCTTT. The full variable domain, rest sourced from reference TRBV13 and TRBJ1-1, is AAGVIQSPRHLIKEKRETATLKCYPIPRHDTVYWYQQGPGQDPQFLISFYEKMQSDKGSIPDRFSAQQFSDYHSELNMSSLELGDSALYFCASSLKPGQANTEAFFGQGTRLTVV.

This sequence joins TRBV7-8 and TRBJ2-1; TRBD2 matches at 9 bases. J lost 5 bases, V lost 4 bases, and 6 bases had no gene match. The germline CDR1 and CDR2 sequences are SGHVS and FQNEAQ. This CDR3 has 15 amino acids. CDR3: CASSSTPSGNNEQFF. CDR3 nucleotides: TGTGCCAGCAGCTCCACCCCTAGCGGGAACAATGAGCAGTTCTTC.

This chain connects TRBV28 to TRBJ2-1; the D gene is possibly TRBD2 (6 bases). The CDR3 sequence is 14 residues long. The ends were cut back, 7 bases at V and 0 bases at J, with 10 bases in the middle. Germline CDR1 is MDHEN and CDR2 is SYDVKM. The CDR3 DNA sequence: TGTGCCAGCAAACTAGCCCACTCCTACAATGAGCAGTTCTTC. Translation gives CASKLAHSYNEQFF.

This clone was observed a few times. V usage is TRBV12-5 and J usage is TRBJ2-5; 7 bases match TRBD1. Germline CDR1 reads LGHNT; CDR2 reads FRNRAP. The CDR3 contains 14 residues. V gave up 5 bases and J gave up 1 base; unmatched junction bases: 4. Here the CDR3 reads CASGRQGIQETQYF. The CDR3, as DNA: TGTGCTAGTGGTCGACAGGGAATCCAAGAGACCCAGTACTTC.

The rearrangement links TRBV5-5 to TRBJ1-1; tentative D call: TRBD1 (6 bases). Germline lookup yields CDR1 SGHKS and CDR2 YYEKEE (reference sequence). The CDR3 consists of 14 residues. V was trimmed by 0 bases and J by 7 bases, leaving 13 bases between them. Here the CDR3 DNA reads TGTGCCAGCAGCTTGGGACAGGTCAGTGATGAAGCTTTCTTT. Protein: CASSLGQVSDEAFF.

V gene TRBV5-1 combines with J gene TRBJ2-5; TRBD1 aligns across 7 bases. The germline V gene encodes CDR1 SGHRS and CDR2 YFSETQ. CDR3 length equals 15 residues. J gave up 2 bases and V 3 bases, and 7 bases lay outside the gene matches. The CDR3 loop is CASSSSLGQQETQYF. The DNA of the CDR3 is TGCGCCAGCAGCTCTAGTTTGGGACAGCAAGAGACCCAGTACTTC.

This clone was observed a few times. J is TRBJ1-2 and V is TRBV7-9; TRBD1 agrees at 10 bases. The CDR3 loop spans 15 amino acids. CDR1 is SEHNR, CDR2 FQNEAQ, per germline (reference sequence). Germline trimming cut 1 base from V and 5 bases from J; bases unmatched to any gene: 4. The DNA of the CDR3 is TGTGCCAGCAGCTTAGGAGGGACAGGGGCATATGGCTACACCTTC. Translation gives CASSLGGTGAYGYTF.

The chain combines TRBV7-9 with TRBJ1-4; D unresolved. Trimming shortened V by 1 base and J by 7 bases, and 22 bases separated the two germline ends. The germline gives CDR1 SEHNR, CDR2 FQNEAQ (reference sequence). There are 18 residues in the CDR3. CDR3 sequence reads: CASSLGLMAAANPEKLFF. CDR3 DNA sequence: TGTGCCAGCAGCTTAGGGTTGATGGCGGCAGCCAATCCTGAAAAACTGTTTTTT.